This T cell receptor beta chain was recorded in a study of blood T cells in healthy people across ages. Study results and limitations: The percentage of naive T cells correlated strongly with TCR beta diversity.

There are 13 residues in the CDR3. Trimming took off 6 bases at V and 3 bases at J, with 12 bases between the two ends. Germline V CDR1 and CDR2: SQVTM, ANQGSEA. This clonotype was detected only a few times. Its antigen is not known. The authors isolated at least 6.5 million PBMCs per sample. Combining a sample-barcoded 5' primer with a J-beta primer mix, a second PCR ran for about 7 to 11 cycles. Each CDR3 protein gets one entry after TCRdb re-called the 5' RACE reads with MiXCR. The sample lists hundreds of thousands of distinct CDR3 sequences, 44% occurring once. Sequencing was done on a sample of blood. V and J are TRBV29-1 and TRBJ2-1, with D unresolved. This clonotype was obtained from a man in his sixties in good health. The CDR3 nucleotides are TGCAGCGTCCCCCCCGTTAACTACAATGAGCAGTTCTTC. This codes for CSVPPVNYNEQFF.